These T cell receptor beta chains were read from a single sample in a study of beta chain features in type 1 diabetes. This table comes from immunoSEQ multiplex PCR, and its TCRdb copy is limited to in-frame clones, with some not included. The sample includes some 150,000 clones, around an eighth of them seen just once. The sequencing input was central memory CD4+ T cells from blood. The receptor source for this set is a man between 18 and 29 years old with type 1 diabetes. CDR3s include the opening cysteine and the closing phenylalanine or tryptophan. D genes are given only for firm matches. Only some rows state a clone size, as once, few, many or a class for expanded clones.

D gene,J gene,V gene,clone size,CDR3 DNA,CDR3 protein
-,TRBJ2-1,TRBV7-9,few,TGTGCCAGCAGCTTAGAGCAGGGATTAGGGGATGAGCAGTTCTTC,CASSLEQGLGDEQFF
-,TRBJ2-1,TRBV9,few,TGTGCCAGCAGCGTAGATAATGAGCAGTTCTTC,CASSVDNEQFF
-,TRBJ2-5,TRBV6-1,-,TGTGCCAGCTCAAGGGCAGTACAAGAGACCCAGTACTTC,CASSRAVQETQYF
-,TRBJ2-7,TRBV7-3,few,TGTGCCAGCAGCTTAAGGGACCCGACCTACGAGCAGTACTTC,CASSLRDPTYEQYF
-,TRBJ2-7,TRBV28,few,TGTGCCAGCAGTTCCCTCCGGGACTCCCCTTCCTACGAGCAGTACTTC,CASSSLRDSPSYEQYF
TRBD1,TRBJ1-6,TRBV5-4,-,TGTGCCAGCAGCTACAGTCAGGGACAGGGAAGGAGTTCACCCCTCCACTTT,CASSYSQGQGRSSPLHF
-,TRBJ1-4,TRBV29-1,-,TGCAGCGCGAGAGATAATGAAAAACTGTTTTTT,CSARDNEKLFF
-,TRBJ1-1,TRBV6-1,few,TGTGCCAGCAGTGGAGAAGGACTCACGCAGGCTTTCTTT,CASSGEGLTQAFF
TRBD1,TRBJ1-1,TRBV6-5,few,TGTGCCAGCAGTTACCCGGGACAGGGCCGGGGTCGGGCTTTCTTT,CASSYPGQGRGRAFF
-,TRBJ2-1,TRBV6-6,few,TGTGCCAGCAGCCCCCTCTCTGAGCAGTTCTTC,CASSPLSEQFF